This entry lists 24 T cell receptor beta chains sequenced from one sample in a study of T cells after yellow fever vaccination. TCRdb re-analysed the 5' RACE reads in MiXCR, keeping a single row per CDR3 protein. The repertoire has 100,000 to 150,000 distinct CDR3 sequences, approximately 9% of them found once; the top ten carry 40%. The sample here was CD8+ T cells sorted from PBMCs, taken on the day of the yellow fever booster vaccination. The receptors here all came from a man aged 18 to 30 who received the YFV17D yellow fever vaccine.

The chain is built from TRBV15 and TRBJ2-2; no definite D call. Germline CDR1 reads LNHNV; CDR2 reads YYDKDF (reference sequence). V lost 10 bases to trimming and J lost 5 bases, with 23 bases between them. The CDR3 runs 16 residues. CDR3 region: CARLHRSPRWTGELFF. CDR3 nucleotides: TGTGCCAGACTGCATAGGTCGCCTAGATGGACCGGGGAGCTGTTTTTT.

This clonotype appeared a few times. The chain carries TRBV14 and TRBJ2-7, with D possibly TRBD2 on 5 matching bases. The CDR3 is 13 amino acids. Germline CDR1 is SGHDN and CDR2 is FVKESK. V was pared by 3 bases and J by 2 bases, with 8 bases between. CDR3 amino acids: CASSHGLAYEQYF. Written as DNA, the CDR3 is TGTGCCAGCAGCCATGGACTTGCCTACGAGCAGTACTTC. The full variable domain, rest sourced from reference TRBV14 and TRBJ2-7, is EAGVTQFPSHSVIEKGQTVTLRCDPISGHDNLYWYRRVMGKEIKFLLHFVKESKQDESGMPNNRFLAERTGGTYSTLKVQPAELEDSGVYFCASSHGLAYEQYFGPGTRLTVT.

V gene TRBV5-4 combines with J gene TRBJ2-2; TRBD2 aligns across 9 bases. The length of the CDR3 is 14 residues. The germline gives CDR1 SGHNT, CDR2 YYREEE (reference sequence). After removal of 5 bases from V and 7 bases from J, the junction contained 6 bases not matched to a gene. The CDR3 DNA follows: TGTGCCAGCAGTGTGCGGGGGGGCTTCGGGGAGCTGTTTTTT. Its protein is CASSVRGGFGELFF.

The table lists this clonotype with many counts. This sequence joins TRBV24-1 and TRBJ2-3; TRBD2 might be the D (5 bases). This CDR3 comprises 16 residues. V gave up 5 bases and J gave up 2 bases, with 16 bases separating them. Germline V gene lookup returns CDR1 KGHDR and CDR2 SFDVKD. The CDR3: CATSGPSVANTDTQYF. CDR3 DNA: TGTGCCACCAGTGGTCCCTCGGTAGCGAACACAGATACGCAGTATTTT.

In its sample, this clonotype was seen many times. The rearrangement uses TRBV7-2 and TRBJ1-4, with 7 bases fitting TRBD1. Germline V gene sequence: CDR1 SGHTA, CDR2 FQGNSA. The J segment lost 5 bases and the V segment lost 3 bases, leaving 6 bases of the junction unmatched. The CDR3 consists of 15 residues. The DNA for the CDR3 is TGTGCCAGCAGCTTCGCAGGGGGGCGGAATGAAAAACTGTTTTTT. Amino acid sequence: CASSFAGGRNEKLFF.

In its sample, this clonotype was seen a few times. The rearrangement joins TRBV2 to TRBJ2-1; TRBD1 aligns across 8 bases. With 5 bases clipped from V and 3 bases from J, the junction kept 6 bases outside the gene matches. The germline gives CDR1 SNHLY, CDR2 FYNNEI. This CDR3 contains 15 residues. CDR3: CASSPDRASYNEQFF. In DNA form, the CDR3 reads TGTGCCAGCAGTCCGGACAGGGCAAGCTACAATGAGCAGTTCTTC.

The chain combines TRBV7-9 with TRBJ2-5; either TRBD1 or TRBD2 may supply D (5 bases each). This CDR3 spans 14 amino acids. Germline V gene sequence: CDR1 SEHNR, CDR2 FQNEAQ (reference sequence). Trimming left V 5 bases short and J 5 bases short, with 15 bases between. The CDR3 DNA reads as TGTGCCAGCAGCCCCCCCCAGGGAGCGGAGACCCAGTACTTC. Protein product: CASSPPQGAETQYF.

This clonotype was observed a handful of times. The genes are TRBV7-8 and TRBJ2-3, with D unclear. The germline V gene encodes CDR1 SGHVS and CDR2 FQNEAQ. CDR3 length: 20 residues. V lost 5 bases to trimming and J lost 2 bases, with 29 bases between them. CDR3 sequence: CASSEIPGPAPPLHTDTQYF. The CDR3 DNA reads TGTGCCAGCAGCGAAATACCCGGACCCGCGCCACCCCTGCACACAGATACGCAGTATTTT.

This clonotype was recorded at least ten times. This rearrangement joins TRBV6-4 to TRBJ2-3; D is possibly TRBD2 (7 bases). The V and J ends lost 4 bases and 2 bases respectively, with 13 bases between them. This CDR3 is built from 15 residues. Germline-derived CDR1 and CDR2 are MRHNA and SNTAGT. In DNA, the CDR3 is TGTGCCAGCAGTGCACTTGGGGGGGCCACAGATACGCAGTATTTT. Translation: CASSALGGATDTQYF.

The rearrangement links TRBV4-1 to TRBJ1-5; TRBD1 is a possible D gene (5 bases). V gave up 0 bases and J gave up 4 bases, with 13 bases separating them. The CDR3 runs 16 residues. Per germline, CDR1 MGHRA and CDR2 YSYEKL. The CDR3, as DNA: TGCGCCAGCAGCCAAGAGGGGCCGCAGGAAAATCAGCCCCAGCATTTT. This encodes CASSQEGPQENQPQHF.

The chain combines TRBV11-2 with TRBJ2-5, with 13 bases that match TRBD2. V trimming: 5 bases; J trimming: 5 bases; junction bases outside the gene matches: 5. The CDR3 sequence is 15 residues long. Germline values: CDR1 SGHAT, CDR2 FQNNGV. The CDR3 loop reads CASSPTSGGVETQYF. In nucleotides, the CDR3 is TGTGCCAGCAGCCCCACTAGCGGGGGGGTCGAGACCCAGTACTTC.

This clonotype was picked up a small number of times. Here the CDR3 reads CASRDRGTDTQYF. The CDR3 bases are TGCGCCAGCAGAGACAGGGGCACAGATACGCAGTATTTT. The rearrangement uses TRBV10-2 and TRBJ2-3; 7 nucleotides match TRBD1. V shed 6 bases, J shed 1 base, and the junction held 1 base outside the gene matches. Germline V gene lookup returns CDR1 WSHSY and CDR2 SAAADI. The CDR3 length is 13 residues.

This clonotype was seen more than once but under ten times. The CDR3 spells CASSRGDSPGETQYF. CDR3 bases: TGTGCCAGCAGTAGGGGAGACAGCCCAGGGGAGACCCAGTACTTC. The gene calls are TRBV7-2 and TRBJ2-5; D may match TRBD1 or TRBD2 (5 bases each). CDR1 is SGHTA, CDR2 FQGNSA, per germline. V was clipped by 6 bases and J by 5 bases, with 19 bases between them. The CDR3 runs 15 residues.

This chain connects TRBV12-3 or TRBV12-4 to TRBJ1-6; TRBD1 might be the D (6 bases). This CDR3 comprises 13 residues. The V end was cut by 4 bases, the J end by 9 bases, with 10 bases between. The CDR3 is CASSSEGGSPLHF. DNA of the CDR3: TGTGCCAGCAGTTCCGAGGGGGGTTCACCCCTCCACTTT.

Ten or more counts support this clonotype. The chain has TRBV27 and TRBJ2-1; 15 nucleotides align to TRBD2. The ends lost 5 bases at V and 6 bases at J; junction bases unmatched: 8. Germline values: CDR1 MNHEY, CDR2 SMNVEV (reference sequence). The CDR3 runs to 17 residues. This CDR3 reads CASSPRTSGGASNEQFF. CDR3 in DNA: TGTGCCAGCAGTCCACGGACTAGCGGGGGGGCGAGCAATGAGCAGTTCTTC.

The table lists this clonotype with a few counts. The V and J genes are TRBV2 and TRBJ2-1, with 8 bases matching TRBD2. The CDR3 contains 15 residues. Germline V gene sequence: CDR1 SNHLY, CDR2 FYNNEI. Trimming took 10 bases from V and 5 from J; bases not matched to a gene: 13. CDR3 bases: TGTGCCACCAAACCGGCCGGGGGGGGCCACAATGAGCAGTTCTTC. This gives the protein CATKPAGGGHNEQFF.

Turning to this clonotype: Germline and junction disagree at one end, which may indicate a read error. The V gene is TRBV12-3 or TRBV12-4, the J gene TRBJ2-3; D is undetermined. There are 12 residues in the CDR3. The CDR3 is CASSFGPRSPFF. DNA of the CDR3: TGTGCCAGCAGTTTCGGTCCCCGCTCGCCTTTTTTT.

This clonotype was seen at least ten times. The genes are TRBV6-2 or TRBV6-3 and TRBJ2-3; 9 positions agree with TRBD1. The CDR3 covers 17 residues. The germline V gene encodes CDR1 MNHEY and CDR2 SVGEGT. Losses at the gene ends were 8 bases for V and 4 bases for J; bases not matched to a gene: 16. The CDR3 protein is CASGPPWRTGVADTQYF. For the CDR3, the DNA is TGTGCCAGCGGCCCTCCATGGCGGACAGGGGTTGCAGATACGCAGTATTTT.

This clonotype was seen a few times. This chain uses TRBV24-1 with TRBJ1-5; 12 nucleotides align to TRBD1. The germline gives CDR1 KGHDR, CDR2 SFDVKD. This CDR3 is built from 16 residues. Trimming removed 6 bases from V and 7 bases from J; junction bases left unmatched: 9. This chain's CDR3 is CATSLGDRGPGQPQHF. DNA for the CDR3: TGTGCCACCAGTCTAGGGGACAGGGGGCCCGGGCAGCCCCAGCATTTT.

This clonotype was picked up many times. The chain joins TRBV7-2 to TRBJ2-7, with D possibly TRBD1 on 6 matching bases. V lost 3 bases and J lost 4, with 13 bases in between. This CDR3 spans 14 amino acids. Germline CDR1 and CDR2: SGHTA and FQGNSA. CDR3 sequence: CASSFTGSGYEQYF. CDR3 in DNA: TGTGCCAGCAGCTTCACAGGGTCCGGTTACGAGCAGTACTTC.

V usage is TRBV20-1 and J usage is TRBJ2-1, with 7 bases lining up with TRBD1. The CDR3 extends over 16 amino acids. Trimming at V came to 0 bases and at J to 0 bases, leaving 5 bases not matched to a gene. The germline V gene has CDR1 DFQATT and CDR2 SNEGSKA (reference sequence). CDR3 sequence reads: CSARDLGTVSYNEQFF. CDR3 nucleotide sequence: TGCAGTGCTAGAGATCTGGGGACAGTCTCCTACAATGAGCAGTTCTTC.

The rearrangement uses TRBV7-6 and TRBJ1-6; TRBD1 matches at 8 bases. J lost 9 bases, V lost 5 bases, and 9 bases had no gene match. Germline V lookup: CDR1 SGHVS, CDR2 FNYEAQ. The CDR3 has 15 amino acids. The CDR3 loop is CASSPGTGVGSPLHF. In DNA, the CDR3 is TGTGCCAGCAGCCCCGGGACAGGCGTGGGTTCACCCCTCCACTTT.

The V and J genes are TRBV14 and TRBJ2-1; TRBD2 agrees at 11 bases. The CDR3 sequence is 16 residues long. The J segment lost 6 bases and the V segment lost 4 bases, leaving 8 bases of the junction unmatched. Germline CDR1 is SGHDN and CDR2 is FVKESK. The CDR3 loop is CASSRGLLAGANEQFF. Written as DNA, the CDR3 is TGTGCCAGCAGCCGAGGGTTACTAGCGGGGGCCAATGAGCAGTTCTTC.

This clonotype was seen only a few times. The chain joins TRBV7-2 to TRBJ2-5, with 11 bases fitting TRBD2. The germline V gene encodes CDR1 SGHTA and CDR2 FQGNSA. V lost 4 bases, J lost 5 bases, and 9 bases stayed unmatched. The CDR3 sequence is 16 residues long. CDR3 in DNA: TGTGCCAGCAGCTCCTTGCTAGCGGGGGGCTTGGAGACCCAGTACTTC. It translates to CASSSLLAGGLETQYF.